The next 28 T cell receptor beta chains were all read from a single sample in a study of blood T cell repertoires in COVID-19. Using immunoSEQ multiplex PCR, the repertoire was profiled, and TCRdb retains in-frame clones only, with some absent. The sample contains nearly 200,000 clones, 80% to 90% of which appear only once. Sequences were obtained from peripheral blood. The receptors derive from a woman in her 70s with acute or convalescent COVID-19.

The genes are TRBV28 and TRBJ2-7, with 12 bases matching TRBD1. This CDR3 is 15 amino acids long. The germline gives CDR1 MDHEN, CDR2 SYDVKM. The junction had 10 bases not matched to a gene; V was cut back by 6 bases and J by 7 bases. The CDR3 DNA sequence: TGTGCCAGCAGCCTACCGGGACAGGGGGCGCGTGAGCAGTACTTC. Translated, it gives CASSLPGQGAREQYF.

The chain employs TRBV10-3 and TRBJ2-2; tentative D call: TRBD1 (5 bases). With 4 bases removed from V and 3 bases from J, the gap between germline ends came to 12 bases. CDR3 length: 15 residues. The germline gives CDR1 ENHRY, CDR2 SYGVKD. The CDR3 DNA follows: TGTGCCATCAGTGGGAGACAGCTTCACACCGGGGAGCTGTTTTTT. It is translated as CAISGRQLHTGELFF.

This sequence joins TRBV6-2 or TRBV6-3 and TRBJ1-1; D might be TRBD1 (6 bases). The ends were cut back, 4 bases at V and 6 bases at J, with 12 bases in the middle. There are 13 residues in the CDR3. Germline values: CDR1 MNHEY, CDR2 SVGEGT. CDR3 loop: CASSFIQGAEAFF. CDR3 bases: TGTGCCAGCAGTTTTATACAGGGTGCTGAAGCTTTCTTT.

The chain joins TRBV10-1 to TRBJ2-5, with D possibly TRBD1 on 6 matching bases. The CDR3 covers 14 residues. V was trimmed by 3 bases and J by 5 bases, leaving 13 bases between them. Germline V gene lookup returns CDR1 WNHNN and CDR2 SYGVQD (reference sequence). CDR3 sequence: CASSEAGATETQYF. The CDR3 DNA sequence: TGCGCCAGCAGTGAAGCAGGGGCGACGGAGACCCAGTACTTC.

The chain recombines TRBV11-2 with TRBJ2-4; D unresolved. V was shortened by 0 bases and J by 11 bases, with 11 bases between the two germline ends. The CDR3 sequence is 13 residues long. Germline V gene data show CDR1 as SGHAT and CDR2 as FQNNGV. CDR3 nucleotides: TGTGCCAGCAGCTTAGACAGAGGAGAAGTTCAGTACTTC. Encoded protein: CASSLDRGEVQYF.

The chain joins TRBV3-1 (or the pseudogene TRBV3-2) to TRBJ2-2, with TRBD1 as a possible D gene (6 bases). The V gene lost 4 bases and the J gene lost 0 bases, with 12 bases spanning the gap. This CDR3 region has 16 residues. Germline loops: CDR1 LGHDT, CDR2 YNNKEL (reference sequence). This chain's CDR3 is CASSRRQGTNTGELFF. CDR3 in DNA: TGTGCCAGCAGCCGGAGGCAGGGGACGAACACCGGGGAGCTGTTTTTT.

The rearrangement joins TRBV6-5 to TRBJ1-1; D is ambiguous. Looked up from germline, CDR1 is MNHEY and CDR2 is SVGAGI. The CDR3 has 14 amino acids. V lost 6 bases and J lost 5, with 16 bases in between. As DNA, the CDR3 is TGTGCCAGCAGCCAAGTTCGGGGTTTGACTGAAGCTTTCTTT. Translated, it gives CASSQVRGLTEAFF.

The rearrangement joins TRBV13 to TRBJ1-6, with D possibly TRBD1 on 5 matching bases. This CDR3 spans 14 amino acids. Germline CDR1 PRHDT, CDR2 FYEKMQ (reference sequence). Between the trimmed V and J ends, which lost 5 bases and 10 bases, there was a span of 15 bases. In DNA, the CDR3 is TGTGCCAGCAGCCCGGACCCGGGGGGATCACCCCTCCACTTT. Translating gives CASSPDPGGSPLHF.

As DNA, the CDR3 is TGTGCCAGCTCCTCGGTCCGCACAGATACGCAGTATTTT. It specifies CASSSVRTDTQYF. This chain links TRBV2 with TRBJ2-3; unclear D gene. Deletions cut 8 bases from V and 1 base from J, with 10 bases between. Germline assignment: CDR1 SNHLY and CDR2 FYNNEI. The CDR3 spans 13 residues.

The count of this clone is one. This chain connects TRBV4-3 to TRBJ2-1; weak D call: TRBD2 (5 bases). With 3 bases removed from V and 4 bases from J, the gap between germline ends came to 16 bases. This CDR3 has 16 residues. Germline CDR1 and CDR2: LGHNA and YSLEER. In DNA, the CDR3 is TGCGCCAGCAGCCAGTACCCCGAGGGCCGTTACAATGAGCAGTTCTTC. Its translation is CASSQYPEGRYNEQFF.

The chain couples TRBV5-1 to TRBJ1-2, with D tentatively TRBD1 (5 bases). Germline loops: CDR1 SGHRS, CDR2 YFSETQ. The CDR3 has 15 residues. The germline V and J ends were trimmed by 3 bases and 4 bases, with 16 bases remaining between them. DNA for the CDR3: TGCGCCAGCAGCTCGACACAGGACGGGCCCTATGGCTACACCTTC. Protein sequence: CASSSTQDGPYGYTF.

This clone was observed a few times. The chain combines TRBV10-2 with TRBJ1-6, with TRBD1 identical over 7 bases. This CDR3 is 14 amino acids long. Germline loops: CDR1 WSHSY, CDR2 SAAADI. V lost 2 bases and J lost 7; bases outside the gene matches: 2. The CDR3 protein is CASSETGANSPLHF. CDR3 DNA sequence: TGCGCCAGCAGTGAGACAGGGGCCAATTCACCCCTCCACTTT.

J is TRBJ2-5 and V is TRBV5-1; D unclear. The CDR3 covers 15 residues. The germline CDR1 and CDR2 sequences are SGHRS and YFSETQ. V lost 1 base and J lost 3, with 13 bases in between. The CDR3 is CASSLMRFQEETQYF. CDR3 nucleotides: TGCGCCAGCAGCTTGATGCGATTCCAGGAAGAGACCCAGTACTTC.

This rearrangement joins TRBV27 to TRBJ2-3; 11 bases line up with TRBD1. Germline V CDR1 and CDR2: MNHEY, SMNVEV (reference sequence). V shed 6 bases, J shed 5 bases, and the junction held 10 bases outside the gene matches. This CDR3 is 16 amino acids long. The CDR3 DNA sequence: TGTGCCAGCAGCCTGCCAAGGACAGGGGGCCTAGATACGCAGTATTTT. Residues: CASSLPRTGGLDTQYF.

The genes are TRBV9 and TRBJ2-5; the D gene is possibly TRBD2 (5 bases). The V end was cut by 2 bases, the J end by 2 bases, with 10 bases between. This CDR3 has 14 residues. Germline lookup yields CDR1 SGDLS and CDR2 YYNGEE. The CDR3 sequence: CASSVFAGQETQYF. In DNA, the CDR3 is TGTGCCAGCAGCGTTTTCGCGGGTCAAGAGACCCAGTACTTC.

The gene calls are TRBV6-6 and TRBJ1-2; unclear D gene. CDR3 size: 14 residues. V lost 0 bases and J 7 bases, leaving 12 bases between the germline ends. Germline values: CDR1 MNHNY, CDR2 SVGAGI (reference sequence). The CDR3 DNA sequence: TGTGCCAGCAGTTACTCGGCCTCCGTGGCTGGCTACACCTTC. Translated: CASSYSASVAGYTF.

The V and J genes are TRBV28 and TRBJ1-1; D unclear. V lost 10 bases and J 4 bases, leaving 10 bases between the germline ends. CDR1 MDHEN and CDR2 SYDVKM come from the germline V gene. The CDR3 spans 11 residues. The CDR3 here is CAIQRGTEAFF. The CDR3 DNA is TGTGCCATCCAACGGGGCACTGAAGCTTTCTTT.

This clone has a single count. The chain combines TRBV18 with TRBJ1-6; TRBD1 matches at 7 bases. CDR3 length: 16 residues. Germline V lookup: CDR1 KGHSH, CDR2 LQKENI. Trimming at V came to 2 bases and at J to 10 bases, leaving 11 bases not matched to a gene. CDR3 sequence: CASSPKGAGLGSPLHF. The CDR3 DNA follows: TGTGCCAGCTCACCAAAGGGGGCAGGCCTTGGGTCACCCCTCCACTTT.

The CDR3 DNA is TGTGCCAGCATCCCGGGACAGGCCCCCTCCTACGAGCAGTACTTC. Residues: CASIPGQAPSYEQYF. The chain joins TRBV6-5 to TRBJ2-7, with 8 bases lining up with TRBD1. The germline gives CDR1 MNHEY, CDR2 SVGAGI. The V and J ends lost 7 bases and 0 bases, in that order; junction bases with no gene match: 8. CDR3 size: 15 residues.

The chain couples TRBV5-4 to TRBJ2-7, with D unresolved. The germline V and J ends were trimmed by 3 bases and 1 base, with 5 bases remaining between them. The CDR3 is 12 amino acids. Germline V gives CDR1 SGHNT, CDR2 YYREEE (reference sequence). CDR3 loop: CASSSDSYEQYF. CDR3 sequence (DNA): TGTGCCAGCAGCTCAGATTCCTACGAGCAGTACTTC.

There are a few counts of this clone. V gene TRBV18 combines with J gene TRBJ1-6, with 7 bases matching TRBD1. Germline V gene lookup returns CDR1 KGHSH and CDR2 LQKENI. This CDR3 has 15 residues. V shed 2 bases, J shed 7 bases, and the junction held 5 bases outside the gene matches. This chain's CDR3 is CASSPMTGQNSPLHF. In nucleotides, the CDR3 is TGTGCCAGCTCACCAATGACAGGGCAAAATTCACCCCTCCACTTT.

A few counts support this clone. The V call is TRBV11-3, the J call TRBJ1-6; 8 positions agree with TRBD1. The CDR3 is 15 amino acids. The V gene end was trimmed by 0 bases and the J gene end by 7 bases; junction bases not matched to a gene: 2. The germline V gene encodes CDR1 SGHNT and CDR2 YENEEA. CDR3 nucleotide sequence: TGTGCCAGCAGCTTAGAAGACAGGGGAAATTCACCCCTCCACTTT. Protein product: CASSLEDRGNSPLHF.

The chain has TRBV2 and TRBJ1-4; TRBD1 agrees at 12 bases. This CDR3 spans 15 amino acids. V was pared by 4 bases and J by 8 bases, with 5 bases of the junction left unmatched. Germline CDR1 SNHLY, CDR2 FYNNEI. CDR3 region: CASSGDRGRGEKLFF. CDR3 in DNA: TGTGCCAGCAGTGGGGACAGGGGGCGAGGAGAAAAACTGTTTTTT.

J is TRBJ2-3 and V is TRBV2; 7 bases are shared with TRBD2. With V trimmed by 8 bases and J by 1 base, 3 bases remained unmatched. Germline values: CDR1 SNHLY, CDR2 FYNNEI. This CDR3 is built from 13 residues. CDR3 in amino acids: CASGRGGTDTQYF. The CDR3 DNA follows: TGTGCCAGCGGGAGGGGCGGCACAGATACGCAGTATTTT.

This clone was recorded only once. V and J are TRBV18 and TRBJ2-5; perhaps TRBD2 as D (5 bases). The CDR3 covers 16 residues. Per the germline V gene, CDR1 is KGHSH and CDR2 is LQKENI. The V end lost 3 bases, the J end lost 4 bases, and 18 bases lay between the germline ends. The CDR3 nucleotides are TGTGCCAGCTCACCGATAGGAGGCAATTCTGGAGAGACCCAGTACTTC. Encoded protein: CASSPIGGNSGETQYF.

The rearrangement links TRBV3-1 (or the pseudogene TRBV3-2) to TRBJ1-5, with TRBD1 as a possible D gene (5 bases). CDR3 size: 12 residues. Germline-derived CDR1 and CDR2 are LGHDT and YNNKEL (reference sequence). Trimming stripped 4 bases from V and 9 bases from J, with 10 bases between. CDR3 bases: TGTGCCAGCAGCCTGCCGGGGGGGCCCCAGCATTTT. Translating it yields CASSLPGGPQHF.

The chain carries TRBV6-1 and TRBJ1-5, with D maybe TRBD1 (6 bases). There are 15 residues in the CDR3. CDR1 and CDR2 from the germline V gene are MNHNS and SASEGT. The V and J ends lost 3 bases and 6 bases respectively, with 15 bases between them. The CDR3 loop is CASSEAGGRSQPQHF. In DNA, the CDR3 is TGTGCCAGCAGTGAGGCGGGGGGCAGGAGTCAGCCCCAGCATTTT.

The chain is built from TRBV24-1 and TRBJ2-2, with a tentative D call TRBD2 (5 bases). The V end lost 2 bases, the J end lost 3 bases, and 9 bases lay between the germline ends. CDR1 and CDR2 from the germline V gene are KGHDR and SFDVKD. The CDR3 sequence is 15 residues long. As DNA, the CDR3 is TGTGCCACCAGTGATTCTAGCTTCTACACCGGGGAGCTGTTTTTT. This translates into CATSDSSFYTGELFF.